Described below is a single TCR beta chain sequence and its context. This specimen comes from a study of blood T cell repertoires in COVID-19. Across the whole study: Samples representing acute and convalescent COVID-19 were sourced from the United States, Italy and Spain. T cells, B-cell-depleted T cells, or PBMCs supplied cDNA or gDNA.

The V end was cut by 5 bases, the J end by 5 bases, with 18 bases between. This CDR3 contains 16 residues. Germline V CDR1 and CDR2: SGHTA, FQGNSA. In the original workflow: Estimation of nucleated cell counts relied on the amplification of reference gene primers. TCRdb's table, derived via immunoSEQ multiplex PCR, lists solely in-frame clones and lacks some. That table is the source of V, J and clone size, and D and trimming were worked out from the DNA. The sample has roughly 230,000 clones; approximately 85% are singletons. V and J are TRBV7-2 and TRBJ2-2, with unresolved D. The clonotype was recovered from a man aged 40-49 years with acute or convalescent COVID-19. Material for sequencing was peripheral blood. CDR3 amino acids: CASSANVAALTGELFF. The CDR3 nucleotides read TGTGCCAGCAGCGCAAACGTTGCGGCCTTGACCGGGGAGCTGTTTTTT.